Included here is one T cell receptor (beta chain) sequence, with context. No antigen is known for it. No clone much larger than this one lies a single base away; base qualities are absent. The donors were healthy, HIV-negative adults who had no recently reported acute infections or vaccinations. All donors were Caucasian adults living in Nashville, Tennessee, USA. For unsorted samples, tens of millions of PBMCs were counted and genomic DNA was extracted with the QIAamp DNA Blood Mini kit. Blood was obtained by leukapheresis, after which PBMCs were separated by Ficoll-Histopaque density gradient centrifugation and cryopreserved in liquid nitrogen vapor phase. The source of the sample is a study of shared clonotypes between healthy human individuals (dated by TCRdb to 2020 to 2021). In terms of the full investigation: A few men and two women, aged 18 to 49 years, made up the cohort. Per donor, leukapheresis produced somewhere between about 0.94 and 9 billion PBMCs. Blood TCR repertoires of five healthy adults were deeply sequenced to estimate repertoire size and the extent of clonotype sharing between individuals. To increase sequencing depth and limit assay-specific biases, different laboratories used diverse techniques to prepare libraries and sequence TCR repertoires.

Using the deep immunoSEQ assay, multiplex PCR amplified TCR CDR3 regions from genomic DNA. Genomic DNA extracted from each cell subset was distributed evenly over all wells of several immunoSEQ 96-well plates, and each plate served as one replicate. For unsorted PBMC, around 300 ng of genomic DNA, equivalent to roughly 30,000 T cell genomes, went into each replicate PCR. Unsorted PBMC genomic DNA was sequenced across ten immunoSEQ deep assay plates. Purified libraries were quantified with a Qubit 3.0 fluorometer, sized on a Bioanalyzer 2100, and re-quantified with the KAPA Library Quantification kit. Each immunoSEQ 96-well plate was sequenced on its own single-read 150-cycle Illumina NextSeq 550 flow cell. Under the source paper's analysis protocol: Because only junctional sequences without quality scores were contained in the immunoSEQ output, filtering matching that applied to full-length reads could not be performed. Sequences were annotated with PyIR, a Python wrapper for IgBLAST v1.9, using IMGT germline references to assign V/J genes and CDR3. Reads with weak V/J assignments (E-value above 1e-6), missing CDR3, stop codons, out-of-frame junctions, or ambiguous translated residues were removed. V3J clonotypes were defined as sequences sharing an identical inferred V gene, J gene, and CDR3 amino acid sequence. Percentage overlap between repertoires was calculated by dividing the number of shared unique clonotypes by the size of the smaller repertoire. Three approaches were used to assess repertoire richness: RTK rarefaction, the Chao1 estimator, and Recon v2.1 estimates of unobserved clonotypes. Drawn from immuneACCESS, this table holds only the in-frame rearrangements with V and J called that TCRdb kept. Clones are partly lost; checked studies trace under half to an unresolved V gene and leave the rest unexplained. V and J calls plus clone size are reproduced from that table; the DNA served to infer D and trimming. The sample yields 530,000 or so clones; roughly 79% were counted once. The ten biggest clones cover around 13% of the sample.

The full study reports these points: The genetic and exposure-history diversity represented was limited by the small number of donors. Pairwise subsampling led to the expectation that sequencing depth would affect the degree of clonotype sharing among donors. Only blood was sampled, and tissue TCR repertoires likely differ from those in blood.

Sequenced sample: PBMCs. The TCR originated in a woman in her forties in good health. Some clones in this sample may be carry-over from other donors' samples.

The sequence in DNA is TGTGCCAGCAGTGCCACAGGGGCGTCCTACAATGAGCAGTTCTTC. This sequence encodes CASSATGASYNEQFF. The chain was built from TRBV6-1 and TRBJ2-1; TRBD1 agrees with 7 junctional bases. In the germline V gene, CDR1 corresponds to MNHNS and CDR2 to SASEGT. The CDR3 runs 15 residues from the cysteine to the phenylalanine. The CDR3 DNA has 45 bases and is translated from base 1. V is pruned by 4 bases and J by 1 base, leaving 4 bases of the junction without a gene match.